A single sample is the source of the 28 T cell receptor beta chains below, sequenced in a study of brain T cells in children with intractable seizures. Assay: immunoSEQ multiplex PCR; the TCRdb copy retains only in-frame clones and omits some. This table has fewer than 80,000 clones, around 95% appearing once. This material consisted of peripheral blood, taken at surgery. The receptors stem from a boy under two years old with focal cortical dysplasia and intractable seizures.

This chain links TRBV19 with TRBJ2-1; TRBD2 matches 12 bases. Trimming removed 2 bases from V and 8 bases from J; junction bases left unmatched: 7. Germline V CDR1 and CDR2: LNHDA, SQIVND (reference sequence). The CDR3 totals 16 residues. The CDR3: CASSIPTSGRRYEQFF. For the CDR3, the DNA is TGTGCCAGTAGTATACCCACTAGCGGGAGGCGGTATGAGCAGTTCTTC.

The chain combines TRBV5-1 with TRBJ2-7, with TRBD1 as a possible D gene (6 bases). The V end lost 1 base, the J end lost 3 bases, and 14 bases lay between the germline ends. The germline V gene encodes CDR1 SGHRS and CDR2 YFSETQ. The CDR3 length is 15 residues. The CDR3 loop reads CASSLTAGDVYEQYF. In DNA, the CDR3 is TGCGCCAGCAGCTTGACCGCAGGGGATGTCTACGAGCAGTACTTC. Filled out from reference TRBV5-1 and TRBJ2-7, the complete variable domain reads KAGVTQTPRYLIKTRGQQVTLSCSPISGHRSVSWYQQTPGQGLQFLFEYFSETQRNKGNFPGRFSGRQFSNSRSEMNVSTLELGDSALYLCASSLTAGDVYEQYFGPGTRLTVT.

V gene TRBV7-8 combines with J gene TRBJ2-7; D is uncertain. The ends were cut back, 5 bases at V and 3 bases at J, with 11 bases in the middle. From germline, CDR1 is SGHVS and CDR2 FQNEAQ. There are 13 residues in the CDR3. DNA for the CDR3: TGTGCCAGCAGCCCGGACGGCATCTACGAGCAGTACTTC. Amino acids: CASSPDGIYEQYF.

This sequence joins TRBV7-2 and TRBJ2-1; D uncertain. Germline CDR1 and CDR2: SGHTA and FQGNSA. The ends were cut back, 6 bases at V and 2 bases at J, with 17 bases in the middle. This CDR3 contains 16 residues. The CDR3, as DNA: TGTGCCAGCAGATTCCAACTTATGGGTACCTACAATGAGCAGTTCTTC. Translated: CASRFQLMGTYNEQFF. The full variable domain, its missing parts supplied by reference TRBV7-2 and TRBJ2-1, is GAGVSQSPSNKVTEKGKDVELRCDPISGHTALYWYRQSLGQGLEFLIYFQGNSAPDKSGLPSDRFSAERTGGSVSTLTIQRTQQEDSAVYLCASRFQLMGTYNEQFFGPGTRLTVL.

The chain combines TRBV6-6 with TRBJ2-7, with D maybe TRBD1 (6 bases). Germline lookup yields CDR1 MNHNY and CDR2 SVGAGI (reference sequence). CDR3 length equals 15 residues. V was shortened by 6 bases and J by 3 bases, with 18 bases between the two germline ends. The CDR3 spells CASSNLDRSVYEQYF. CDR3 DNA sequence: TGTGCCAGCAGCAACCTAGACAGGAGCGTCTACGAGCAGTACTTC.

The CDR3 region has the DNA TGTGCCAGCGCCATGAGGGATGGAACCAAAAACATTCAGTACTTC. Its translation is CASAMRDGTKNIQYF. This chain joins TRBV6-5 and TRBJ2-4; tentative D call: TRBD2 (5 bases). The germline V and J ends were trimmed by 8 bases and 2 bases, with 16 bases remaining between them. Germline CDR1 and CDR2: MNHEY and SVGAGI. The CDR3 length is 15 residues.

This chain connects TRBV6-5 to TRBJ2-7, with unresolved D. Trimming left V 6 bases short and J 5 bases short, with 11 bases between. Germline V gene sequence: CDR1 MNHEY, CDR2 SVGAGI. This CDR3 contains 12 residues. The CDR3 sequence is CASREDVDEQYF. Written as DNA, the CDR3 is TGTGCCAGCAGAGAGGATGTGGACGAGCAGTACTTC.

The chain couples TRBV10-3 to TRBJ1-1; TRBD1 matches at 7 bases. Germline V gene lookup returns CDR1 ENHRY and CDR2 SYGVKD. The CDR3 is 14 amino acids. V gave up 3 bases and J gave up 1 base; unmatched junction bases: 2. The CDR3, as DNA: TGTGCCATCAGTGAAACAGGGGAGAACACTGAAGCTTTCTTT. As protein: CAISETGENTEAFF.

V usage is TRBV9 and J usage is TRBJ2-1; 7 nucleotides match TRBD2. With 0 bases clipped from V and 6 bases from J, the junction kept 3 bases outside the gene matches. Germline V gives CDR1 SGDLS, CDR2 YYNGEE. The CDR3 covers 14 residues. The CDR3, as DNA: TGTGCCAGCAGCGTAGTGGCGGGAGTCAATGAGCAGTTCTTC. Protein product: CASSVVAGVNEQFF.

The V gene is TRBV6-5, the J gene TRBJ2-5; the D call may be TRBD1 or TRBD2 (5 bases each). The CDR3 totals 16 residues. Trimming cost V 0 bases and J 6 bases, with 17 bases left between them. In germline, CDR1 is MNHEY, CDR2 SVGAGI. CDR3 residues: CASSYSRDAPFKTQYF. CDR3 in DNA: TGTGCCAGCAGTTACTCCCGGGACGCCCCTTTTAAGACCCAGTACTTC.

This clone was seen once. This rearrangement joins TRBV7-2 to TRBJ1-6; D is unclear. V lost 2 bases to trimming and J lost 10 bases, with 12 bases between them. Germline V gene data show CDR1 as SGHTA and CDR2 as FQGNSA. The CDR3 totals 14 residues. This chain's CDR3 is CASSLLSYNSPLHF. Written as DNA, the CDR3 is TGTGCCAGCAGCTTACTCTCCTACAACTCACCCCTCCACTTT. The full variable domain, completed using reference TRBV7-2 and TRBJ1-6, is GAGVSQSPSNKVTEKGKDVELRCDPISGHTALYWYRQSLGQGLEFLIYFQGNSAPDKSGLPSDRFSAERTGGSVSTLTIQRTQQEDSAVYLCASSLLSYNSPLHFGNGTRLTVT.

The chain couples TRBV11-1 to TRBJ1-1; tentative D call: TRBD1 (5 bases). Germline CDR1 and CDR2: SGHAT and FQDESV (reference sequence). This CDR3 has 15 residues. The V end lost 5 bases, the J end lost 0 bases, and 13 bases lay between the germline ends. The CDR3 is CASSPSVRVNTEAFF. In DNA form, the CDR3 reads TGTGCCAGCAGCCCCTCAGTCAGGGTGAACACTGAAGCTTTCTTT.

The rearrangement joins TRBV12-5 to TRBJ1-2; 7 bases are a match to TRBD1. V shed 1 base and J 4 bases; nucleotides not matched to a gene: 3. The CDR3 spans 14 residues. In germline, CDR1 is LGHNT, CDR2 FRNRAP. CDR3 coding DNA: TGTGCTAGTGGTTTGGGGAGGACAGGCTATGGCTACACCTTC. This encodes CASGLGRTGYGYTF.

This clone was detected only a few times. The rearrangement uses TRBV5-1 and TRBJ2-3; TRBD1 or TRBD2 may be the D gene (5 bases each). Trimming left V 0 bases short and J 4 bases short, with 15 bases between. This CDR3 is built from 16 residues. The germline gives CDR1 SGHRS, CDR2 YFSETQ. The CDR3 here is CASSLVGTDRADTQYF. The CDR3 bases are TGCGCCAGCAGCTTGGTTGGGACCGACCGCGCAGATACGCAGTATTTT.

In regard to this clone: The sample contains more than one DNA sequence encoding this CDR3. The V call is TRBV27, the J call TRBJ1-1, with 10 positions matching TRBD1. The V gene's germline CDR1 is MNHEY and CDR2 SMNVEV (reference sequence). The CDR3 runs 17 residues. Losses at the gene ends were 3 bases for V and 0 bases for J; bases not matched to a gene: 7. The CDR3 is CASSLGQGLFMNTEAFF. The CDR3, as DNA: TGTGCCAGCAGTTTGGGACAGGGGCTATTTATGAACACTGAAGCTTTCTTT.

The CDR3 spells CASSWGQGEGDTQYF. In DNA, the CDR3 is TGTGCCAGCAGCTGGGGGCAGGGGGAAGGAGATACGCAGTATTTT. The rearrangement joins TRBV7-8 to TRBJ2-3, with TRBD1 matching over 7 bases. CDR1 is SGHVS, CDR2 FQNEAQ, per germline. This CDR3 comprises 15 residues. J lost 5 bases, V lost 4 bases, and 9 bases had no gene match.

J is TRBJ2-1 and V is TRBV4-3, with 10 bases matching TRBD2. The CDR3 extends over 17 amino acids. Germline CDR1 LGHNA, CDR2 YSLEER. The V and J ends lost 0 bases and 5 bases, in that order; junction bases with no gene match: 7. The CDR3 reads CASSQEGAGGPDNEQFF. Here the CDR3 DNA reads TGCGCCAGCAGCCAAGAAGGAGCGGGAGGGCCCGACAATGAGCAGTTCTTC.

This clone was detected once. The chain links TRBV25-1 to TRBJ1-3; the D is unclear. The CDR3 has 16 residues. Germline V gene lookup returns CDR1 MGHDK and CDR2 SYGVNS. Trimming stripped 0 bases from V and 0 bases from J, with 9 bases between. The CDR3 sequence is CASSEYYQSSGNTIYF. In DNA form, the CDR3 reads TGTGCCAGCAGTGAATATTACCAGTCCTCTGGAAACACCATATATTTT. Full variable domain (outside the CDR3, taken from reference TRBV25-1 and TRBJ1-3): EADIYQTPRYLVIGTGKKITLECSQTMGHDKMYWYQQDPGMELHLIHYSYGVNSTEKGDLSSESTVSRIRTEHFPLTLESARPSHTSQYLCASSEYYQSSGNTIYFGEGSWLTVV.

The rearrangement links TRBV2 to TRBJ1-2, with 8 bases lining up with TRBD1. Germline V gives CDR1 SNHLY, CDR2 FYNNEI. The V segment lost 5 bases and the J segment 5 bases; nucleotides outside the gene matches: 10. This CDR3 has 15 residues. The CDR3 region is CASSPTVQGAYGYTF. In DNA form, the CDR3 reads TGTGCCAGCAGTCCAACCGTTCAGGGGGCGTATGGCTACACCTTC.

The chain uses TRBV12-3 or TRBV12-4 and TRBJ1-1; weak D call: TRBD1 (5 bases). V was clipped by 7 bases and J by 3 bases, with 12 bases between them. CDR3 length: 13 residues. The CDR3: CASTPRGYTEAFF. As DNA, the CDR3 is TGTGCCAGCACCCCTAGGGGTTACACTGAAGCTTTCTTT.

Concerning this clone: The germline gene is not matched at one end of the junction; a read error may be the cause. The V call is TRBV9, the J call TRBJ1-2; 7 bases are a match to TRBD1. This CDR3 is 14 amino acids long. The germline CDR1 and CDR2 sequences are SGDLS and YYNGEE. This chain's CDR3 is CASSYTGTDYGYTF. CDR3 nucleotide sequence: TGTGCCAGCAGCTACACCGGGACAGACTACGGCTACACCTTC.

There are a few counts of this clone. The chain is built from TRBV6-4 and TRBJ2-1, with 14 nucleotides matching TRBD2. CDR1 and CDR2 (germline): MRHNA, SNTAGT. This CDR3 is built from 16 residues. The V gene end was trimmed by 3 bases and the J gene end by 9 bases; junction bases not matched to a gene: 7. CDR3: CASSEWGTSGRVEQFF. In DNA form, the CDR3 reads TGTGCCAGCAGTGAATGGGGGACTAGCGGGAGAGTTGAGCAGTTCTTC.

The chain couples TRBV5-6 to TRBJ2-3; D may correspond to TRBD1 or TRBD2 (6 bases each). The germline V and J ends were trimmed by 2 bases and 4 bases, with 14 bases remaining between them. Germline CDR1 SGHDT, CDR2 YYEEEE. This CDR3 contains 15 residues. The CDR3 nucleotides read TGTGCCAGCAGCTTACCCGGGGGCAGCGCAGATACGCAGTATTTT. Translated, it gives CASSLPGGSADTQYF.

This rearrangement joins TRBV7-8 to TRBJ1-1; no reliable D call. V lost 2 bases, J lost 3 bases, and 28 bases lay in between. The CDR3 loop spans 20 amino acids. From germline, CDR1 is SGHVS and CDR2 FQNEAQ. CDR3 DNA: TGTGCCAGCAGCTTAAGGTCTTTTTTTTTAGGCATCGGGGAACACACTGAAGCTTTCTTT. Protein product: CASSLRSFFLGIGEHTEAFF.

The J gene is TRBJ1-1, the V gene TRBV28; the D is unclear. Germline V CDR1 and CDR2: MDHEN, SYDVKM. This CDR3 comprises 13 residues. CDR3 sequence (DNA): TGTGCGATTGGGGAGGTTGTTGGCACTGAAGCTTTCTTT. Its translation: CAIGEVVGTEAFF.

This clone was seen more than once but under ten times. V is TRBV4-1 and J is TRBJ1-1, with D unclear. The CDR3 length is 15 residues. V was trimmed by 2 bases and J by 3 bases, leaving 13 bases between them. Germline values: CDR1 MGHRA, CDR2 YSYEKL. The CDR3 DNA is TGCGCCAGCAGCCAATTAGGTGGATCCTACACTGAAGCTTTCTTT. This gives the protein CASSQLGGSYTEAFF.

J is TRBJ1-1 and V is TRBV5-4; 9 bases are shared with TRBD1. The V segment lost 3 bases and the J segment 1 base; nucleotides outside the gene matches: 1. The CDR3 length is 14 residues. Germline-derived CDR1 and CDR2 are SGHNT and YYREEE (reference sequence). CDR3 protein: CASSSGQGNTEAFF. The CDR3 DNA reads TGTGCCAGCAGCTCGGGACAGGGGAACACTGAAGCTTTCTTT.

The gene calls are TRBV5-1 and TRBJ2-7; TRBD1 matches 9 bases. V was pared by 0 bases and J by 3 bases, with 4 bases of the junction left unmatched. The germline gives CDR1 SGHRS, CDR2 YFSETQ. CDR3 size: 15 residues. DNA of the CDR3: TGCGCCAGCAGCTTGGTGGAGACAGGGGGCTACGAGCAGTACTTC. Translated: CASSLVETGGYEQYF. The entire variable domain, with the rest obtained from reference TRBV5-1 and TRBJ2-7, is as follows: KAGVTQTPRYLIKTRGQQVTLSCSPISGHRSVSWYQQTPGQGLQFLFEYFSETQRNKGNFPGRFSGRQFSNSRSEMNVSTLELGDSALYLCASSLVETGGYEQYFGPGTRLTVT.